The 18 T cell receptor beta chains reported below all come from one sample, sequenced in a study of vaccination and CD4 T cells after COVID-19. The Oncomine TCR Beta short-read assay was applied to DNA of cultured CD4+ T cells. Using its own MiXCR run on the PCR reads, TCRdb lists one record per CDR3 protein. The profile shows some 6,900 distinct CDR3 sequences, 52% of them singletons. These receptors have no identified antigens. Treatment noted: approximately nine-day PBMC culture with coronavirus spike peptide pools or control peptides (ViraFEST assay). CD4+ T-cell collection from the unexposed donor predated the COVID-19 pandemic (2011-2018). Sample: CD4+ T cells from blood, cultured in vitro. Source of these receptors: a human donor in good health.

J is TRBJ1-2 and V is TRBV12-3 or TRBV12-4; weak D call: TRBD1 (6 bases). Trimming shortened V by 4 bases and J by 6 bases, and 15 bases separated the two germline ends. This CDR3 contains 14 residues. The CDR3 reads CASSYVGGGHGYTF. Here the CDR3 DNA reads TGTGCCAGCAGTTACGTTGGGGGCGGGCATGGCTACACCTTC.

V gene TRBV5-6 combines with J gene TRBJ1-2, with D uncertain. CDR1 and CDR2 (germline): SGHDT, YYEEEE. This CDR3 has 12 amino acids. Between the trimmed V and J ends, which lost 0 bases and 5 bases, there was a span of 5 bases. The CDR3 DNA is TGTGCCAGCAGCTTGGGGGGTTATGGCTACACCTTC. This gives the protein CASSLGGYGYTF.

The V and J genes are TRBV9 and TRBJ1-2; 7 nucleotides match TRBD1. The V gene's germline CDR1 is SGDLS and CDR2 YYNGEE. V shed 8 bases, J shed 3 bases, and the junction held 16 bases outside the gene matches. CDR3 length: 16 residues. CDR3 residues: CASHGGRGQMDYGYTF. Written as DNA, the CDR3 is TGTGCCAGTCACGGAGGGAGGGGGCAAATGGACTATGGCTACACCTTC.

The chain recombines TRBV7-7 with TRBJ2-2, with D uncertain. Looked up from germline, CDR1 is SSHAT and CDR2 is FNYEAQ (reference sequence). This CDR3 has 16 amino acids. Trimming pared 3 bases from V and 0 bases from J, leaving 11 bases between. The chain's CDR3 is CASSFLRAPNTGELFF. CDR3 sequence (DNA): TGTGCCAGCAGCTTCCTACGGGCCCCGAACACCGGGGAGCTGTTTTTT.

The gene calls are TRBV6-1 and TRBJ1-6; D might be TRBD1 (6 bases). There are 16 residues in the CDR3. CDR1 is MNHNS, CDR2 SASEGT, per germline. V lost 6 bases and J 7 bases, leaving 19 bases between the germline ends. CDR3 in amino acids: CASRKGRNRANSPLHF. The CDR3 nucleotides read TGTGCCAGCAGAAAGGGGCGCAACAGGGCAAATTCACCCCTCCACTTT.

This clonotype was counted between two and nine times. The V call is TRBV11-2, the J call TRBJ1-5; the D gene is possibly TRBD1 (6 bases). CDR1 is SGHAT, CDR2 FQNNGV, per germline. The CDR3 length is 14 residues. Trimming shortened V by 9 bases and J by 1 base, and 13 bases separated the two germline ends. In DNA form, the CDR3 reads TGTGCCAGTACGGACAGTCCCAGCAATCAGCCCCAGCATTTT. Encoded protein: CASTDSPSNQPQHF.

The chain employs TRBV7-7 and TRBJ2-5, with TRBD1 as a possible D gene (6 bases). The V end lost 2 bases, the J end lost 4 bases, and 14 bases lay between the germline ends. Germline lookup yields CDR1 SSHAT and CDR2 FNYEAQ (reference sequence). CDR3 length: 15 amino acids. This chain's CDR3 is CASSLNSAGVETQYF. DNA of the CDR3: TGTGCCAGCAGCTTAAATTCTGCAGGGGTAGAGACCCAGTACTTC. Looking up the rest from reference TRBV7-7 and TRBJ2-5 gives the full variable domain: GAGVSQSPRYKVTKRGQDVTLRCDPISSHATLYWYQQALGQGPEFLTYFNYEAQPDKSGLPSDRFSAERPEGSISTLTIQRTEQRDSAMYRCASSLNSAGVETQYFGPGTRLLVL.

This chain uses TRBV7-2 with TRBJ2-7; D uncertain. Trimming removed 5 bases from V and 6 bases from J, with 8 bases in between. CDR3 length: 11 amino acids. CDR1 and CDR2 from the germline V gene are SGHTA and FQGNSA. The CDR3 sequence is CASSNRLEQYF. The CDR3 region has the DNA TGTGCCAGCAGCAACCGACTCGAGCAGTACTTC.

This chain uses TRBV12-3 or TRBV12-4 with TRBJ2-7; 7 positions agree with TRBD2. The V and J ends lost 6 bases and 3 bases, in that order; junction bases with no gene match: 8. The CDR3 is made up of 14 amino acids. CDR3 sequence reads: CASSLSSGNYEQYF. CDR3 sequence (DNA): TGTGCCAGCAGCCTATCTAGCGGAAACTACGAGCAGTACTTC.

The chain combines TRBV6-8 with TRBJ2-1, with TRBD1 identical over 9 bases. Per germline, CDR1 MNHGY and CDR2 SAAAGT. This CDR3 region has 19 residues. The V segment lost 3 bases and the J segment 8 bases; nucleotides outside the gene matches: 20. CDR3 protein: CASSYSVLPGQGLPDEQFF. In DNA, the CDR3 is TGTGCCAGCAGTTATAGCGTCCTTCCGGGACAGGGTCTTCCGGATGAGCAGTTCTTC.

The gene calls are TRBV19 and TRBJ2-2; 8 positions match TRBD1. This CDR3 has 18 residues. Germline CDR1 and CDR2: LNHDA and SQIVND (reference sequence). With 6 bases clipped from V and 0 bases from J, the junction kept 12 bases outside the gene matches. The CDR3 here is CASSAPPRGLPNTGELFF. CDR3 DNA: TGTGCCAGTAGCGCCCCTCCCAGGGGGCTTCCGAACACCGGGGAGCTGTTTTTT. Full variable domain (missing parts from reference TRBV19 and TRBJ2-2): DGGITQSPKYLFRKEGQNVTLSCEQNLNHDAMYWYRQDPGQGLRLIYYSQIVNDFQKGDIAEGYSVSREKKESFPLTVTSAQKNPTAFYLCASSAPPRGLPNTGELFFGEGSRLTVL.

This clonotype came up once. The V call is TRBV5-4, the J call TRBJ2-3; D possibly corresponds to TRBD1 (6 bases). CDR3 length: 16 residues. V lost 4 bases, J lost 2 bases, and 17 bases lay in between. CDR1 is SGHNT and CDR2 is YYREEE in the germline V gene (reference sequence). The CDR3 is CASSQGGVKLTDTQYF. CDR3 nucleotide sequence: TGTGCCAGCAGCCAAGGGGGTGTTAAGCTCACAGATACGCAGTATTTT.

This clonotype was seen just once. CDR3 bases: TGTGCCACCAGCAGAGGCACGGGACTCTTCTACGAGCAGTACTTC. Its translation: CATSRGTGLFYEQYF. The chain uses TRBV15 and TRBJ2-7, with TRBD2 as a possible D gene (6 bases). Germline lookup yields CDR1 LNHNV and CDR2 YYDKDF (reference sequence). V dropped 1 base and J dropped 3 bases, with 13 bases sitting between them. The CDR3 consists of 15 residues.

The chain recombines TRBV7-7 with TRBJ2-5, with D perhaps matching TRBD1 (6 bases). This CDR3 region has 13 residues. V was clipped by 2 bases and J by 4 bases, with 8 bases between them. Germline V gene lookup returns CDR1 SSHAT and CDR2 FNYEAQ (reference sequence). The CDR3 spells CASSLSGVETQYF. CDR3 DNA sequence: TGTGCCAGCAGCTTATCAGGGGTAGAGACCCAGTACTTC.

The sample holds a few counts of this clonotype. CDR3 coding DNA: TGCATCACAACAAAACCGGGACAGGGGGTCTACTATGGCTACACCTTC. It translates to CITTKPGQGVYYGYTF. The V and J genes are TRBV20-1 and TRBJ1-2; 11 bases map to TRBD1. Germline assignment: CDR1 DFQATT and CDR2 SNEGSKA (reference sequence). This CDR3 comprises 16 residues.

This clonotype came up a few times. The chain links TRBV20-1 to TRBJ1-3; 7 bases agree with TRBD1. The CDR3 is made up of 13 amino acids. Germline V lookup: CDR1 DFQATT, CDR2 SNEGSKA (reference sequence). The junction had 1 base not matched to a gene; V was cut back by 3 bases and J by 2 bases. The CDR3 loop reads CSARGQTGNTIYF. The CDR3 DNA sequence: TGCAGTGCTAGGGGACAGACTGGAAACACCATATATTTT.

This clonotype was seen a few times. The chain joins TRBV7-8 to TRBJ2-2, with D possibly matching TRBD2 (7 bases). The V gene's germline CDR1 is SGHVS and CDR2 FQNEAQ. This CDR3 region has 16 residues. Trimming pared 5 bases from V and 2 bases from J, leaving 15 bases between. CDR3 bases: TGTGCCAGCAGCCGTGGAAGCGGGACAAACACCGGGGAGCTGTTTTTT. The encoded protein is CASSRGSGTNTGELFF.

The V and J genes are TRBV2 and TRBJ1-5; 7 bases are a match to TRBD1. Germline assignment: CDR1 SNHLY and CDR2 FYNNEI. V lost 0 bases, J lost 2 bases, and 1 base stayed unmatched. The CDR3 is 15 amino acids. CDR3 loop: CASSEATGGNQPQHF. The CDR3 nucleotides are TGTGCCAGCAGTGAAGCCACAGGGGGCAATCAGCCCCAGCATTTT.